This TCR beta chain was obtained from a study of blood T cells in healthy people across ages. Broader study findings: Long-lived donors exceeded aged donors in naive CD4+ cells and diversity.

Researchers collected about 9.1 milliliters of peripheral blood from every single donor. Total RNA extraction produced at least 6 micrograms (per sample) for the study. Using a J-beta primer mix together with a sample-barcoded 5' primer, a second PCR was run for roughly 6 to 11 cycles. Each cDNA molecule received a tag from a template-switch adaptor that had 12 random nucleotides. TCRdb processed the 5' RACE reads anew with MiXCR; each CDR3 protein has one entry. The sample contains around 1,700,000 distinct CDR3 sequences, 28% of which appear only once. In its sample, this clonotype was seen a few times. Its antigen remains unidentified. Germline assignment: CDR1 SGHTA and CDR2 FQGNSA. V gave up 0 bases and J gave up 4 bases; unmatched junction bases: 8. The CDR3 consists of 16 residues.

The V gene is TRBV7-2, the J gene TRBJ2-7; 8 nucleotides match TRBD2. The sample was blood. The TCR sequence derives from a woman aged 30 to 39 in good health. Written as DNA, the CDR3 is TGTGCCAGCAGCTTAGCAGTAAGCGGGGGTTTGTACGAGCAGTACTTC. Translation gives CASSLAVSGGLYEQYF. Full variable domain (remainder filled in from reference TRBV7-2 and TRBJ2-7): GAGVSQSPSNKVTEKGKDVELRCDPISGHTALYWYRQSLGQGLEFLIYFQGNSAPDKSGLPSDRFSAERTGGSVSTLTIQRTQQEDSAVYLCASSLAVSGGLYEQYFGPGTRLTVT.